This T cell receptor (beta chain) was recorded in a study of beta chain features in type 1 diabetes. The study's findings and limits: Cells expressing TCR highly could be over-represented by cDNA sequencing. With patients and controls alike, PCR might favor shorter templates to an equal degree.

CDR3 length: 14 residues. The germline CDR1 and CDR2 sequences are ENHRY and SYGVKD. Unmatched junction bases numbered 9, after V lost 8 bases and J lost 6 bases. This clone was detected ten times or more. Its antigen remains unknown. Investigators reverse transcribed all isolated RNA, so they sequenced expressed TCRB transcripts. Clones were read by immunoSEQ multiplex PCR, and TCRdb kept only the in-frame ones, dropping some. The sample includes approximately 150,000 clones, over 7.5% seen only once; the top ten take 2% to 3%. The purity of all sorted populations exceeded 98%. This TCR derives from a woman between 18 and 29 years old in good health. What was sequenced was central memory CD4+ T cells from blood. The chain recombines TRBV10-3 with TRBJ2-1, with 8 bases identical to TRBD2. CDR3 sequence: CAISGRLATNEQFF. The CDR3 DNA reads TGTGCCATCTCAGGCCGACTAGCGACCAATGAGCAGTTCTTC.